The entry that follows covers one TCR beta chain sequence. The data derive from a study of blood T cell repertoires in COVID-19. The overall study: COVID-19 samples from acute and convalescent phases originated in the United States, Italy and Spain.

The CDR3 is 13 residues long. Trimming took off 5 bases at V and 3 bases at J, with 10 bases between the two ends. In the original workflow: Reference gene primer amplification yielded estimated nucleated cell counts. Data came from immunoSEQ multiplex PCR; TCRdb stores just in-frame clones and leaves some out. Clone size and V and J calls were adopted from that table, with D and trimming inferred from the DNA. The data contain 150,000 to 200,000 clones, 80% to 90% of them singletons. The chain couples TRBV12-3 or TRBV12-4 to TRBJ1-1; D is undetermined. This sequence was found in a man aged 50 to 59 with active or convalescent COVID-19. The sample comprised peripheral blood. Written as DNA, the CDR3 is TGTGCCAGCAGTCCCCAGATGGACACTGAAGCTTTCTTT. Its protein is CASSPQMDTEAFF.